This section outlines one TCR beta chain sequence together with its context. The target antigen is unknown. V was clipped by 6 bases and J by 4 bases, with 17 bases between them. Germline V gene sequence: CDR1 SGHTS, CDR2 YDEGEE. The CDR3 contains 14 residues. This entry comes from a study of T cell responses to AZD1222 COVID-19 vaccine. Sequencing used immunoSEQ multiplex PCR; TCRdb keeps in-frame clones, though not all of them. Here the sample spans under 300,000 clones, over 90% being singletons. Findings and limits, study-wide: None of the repertoires were sampled until the peak T cell response had passed. Among spike-specific TCRs, nearly half reportedly target unmutated variant regions. A rise in Spike-specific TCR breadth and depth followed two AZD1222 doses. Clonal diversity was possibly underestimated; the donors were predominantly white British and more often female.

Sequences were derived from peripheral blood, sampled on day 0 of AZD1222 vaccination. The TCR sequence derives from an adult in good health. The chain uses TRBV5-8 and TRBJ2-7; possibly TRBD1 for D (6 bases). The CDR3 loop is CASTPGGQGYEQYF. In DNA, the CDR3 is TGTGCCAGCACCCCTGGGGGCCAGGGGTACGAGCAGTACTTC. The variable domain in full, completed from reference TRBV5-8 and TRBJ2-7, reads EAGVTQSPTHLIKTRGQQATLRCSPISGHTSVYWYQQALGLGLQFLLWYDEGEERNRGNFPPRFSGRQFPNYSSELNVNALELEDSALYLCASTPGGQGYEQYFGPGTRLTVT.